These 4 T cell receptor beta chains were all obtained from the same sample, sequenced in a study of blood T cell repertoires in COVID-19. Clones were sequenced by immunoSEQ multiplex PCR, and TCRdb holds only the in-frame ones, with some missing. The sample lists fewer than 200,000 clones, 84% occurring once. The sample taken for sequencing was peripheral blood. The receptor set was obtained from a man in his forties who had recovered from COVID-19.

The chain links TRBV29-1 to TRBJ2-2; 8 bases fit TRBD1. This CDR3 has 16 amino acids. The V gene end was trimmed by 5 bases and the J gene end by 7 bases; junction bases not matched to a gene: 15. In germline, CDR1 is SQVTM, CDR2 ANQGSEA. As DNA, the CDR3 is TGCAGCGTTTGGTCTACGAACCAGGGGGCTAACGGGGAGCTGTTTTTT. It is translated as CSVWSTNQGANGELFF.

This rearrangement joins TRBV6-5 to TRBJ1-2; D uncertain. Germline values: CDR1 MNHEY, CDR2 SVGAGI. Trimming pared 6 bases from V and 3 bases from J, leaving 8 bases between. This CDR3 is 12 amino acids long. The chain's CDR3 is CASSGTDYGYTF. CDR3 coding DNA: TGTGCCAGCAGCGGAACAGACTATGGCTACACCTTC.

The J gene is TRBJ2-1, the V gene TRBV7-9; 7 bases align to TRBD2. Trimming cost V 3 bases and J 11 bases; bases outside gene matches: 1. CDR3 length equals 11 residues. Germline V gene lookup returns CDR1 SEHNR and CDR2 FQNEAQ (reference sequence). In nucleotides, the CDR3 is TGTGCCAGCAGCTTGGGGGGGAAGCAGTTCTTC. Its translation: CASSLGGKQFF.

The J gene is TRBJ2-5, the V gene TRBV6-5; 7 nucleotides line up with TRBD1. V shed 7 bases, J shed 5 bases, and the junction held 4 bases outside the gene matches. The germline CDR1 and CDR2 sequences are MNHEY and SVGAGI. The CDR3 totals 12 residues. CDR3 loop: CASKDRAETQYF. The CDR3 DNA follows: TGTGCCAGCAAAGACAGGGCCGAGACCCAGTACTTC.